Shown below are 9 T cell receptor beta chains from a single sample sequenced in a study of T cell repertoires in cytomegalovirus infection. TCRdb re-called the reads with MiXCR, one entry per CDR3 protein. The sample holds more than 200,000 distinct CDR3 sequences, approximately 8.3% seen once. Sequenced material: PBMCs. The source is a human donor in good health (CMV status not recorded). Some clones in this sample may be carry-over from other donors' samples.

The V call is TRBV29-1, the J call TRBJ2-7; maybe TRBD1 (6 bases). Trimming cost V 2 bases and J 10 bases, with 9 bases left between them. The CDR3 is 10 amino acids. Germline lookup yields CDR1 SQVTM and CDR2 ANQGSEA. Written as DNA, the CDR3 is TGCAGCGTTGAATTACAGGGACAGTACTTC. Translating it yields CSVELQGQYF.

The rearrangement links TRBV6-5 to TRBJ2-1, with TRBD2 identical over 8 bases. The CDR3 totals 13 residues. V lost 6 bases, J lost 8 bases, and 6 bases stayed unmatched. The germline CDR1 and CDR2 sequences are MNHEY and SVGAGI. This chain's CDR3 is CASRPNSGDEQFF. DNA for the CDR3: TGTGCCAGCAGACCCAATAGCGGGGATGAGCAGTTCTTC.

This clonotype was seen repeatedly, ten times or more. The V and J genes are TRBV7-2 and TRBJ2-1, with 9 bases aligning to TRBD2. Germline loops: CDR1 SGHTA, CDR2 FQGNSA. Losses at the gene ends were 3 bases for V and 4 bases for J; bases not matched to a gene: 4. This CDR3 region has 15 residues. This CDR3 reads CASSFRAGGYNEQFF. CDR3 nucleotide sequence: TGTGCCAGCAGCTTTAGAGCGGGAGGTTACAATGAGCAGTTCTTC.

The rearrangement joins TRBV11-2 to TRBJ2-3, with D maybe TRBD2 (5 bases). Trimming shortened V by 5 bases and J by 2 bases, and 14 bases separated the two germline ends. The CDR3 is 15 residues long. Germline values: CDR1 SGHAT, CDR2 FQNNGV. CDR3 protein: CASSPTQRSTDTQYF. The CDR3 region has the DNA TGTGCCAGCAGCCCAACCCAGCGGTCCACAGATACGCAGTATTTT.

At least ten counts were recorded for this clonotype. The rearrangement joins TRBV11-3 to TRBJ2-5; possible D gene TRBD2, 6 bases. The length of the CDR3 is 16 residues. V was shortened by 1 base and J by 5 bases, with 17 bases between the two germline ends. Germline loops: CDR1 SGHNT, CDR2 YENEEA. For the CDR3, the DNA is TGTGCCAGCAGCTTAGGCACTAGGAGGGCCTGGGAGACCCAGTACTTC. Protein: CASSLGTRRAWETQYF.

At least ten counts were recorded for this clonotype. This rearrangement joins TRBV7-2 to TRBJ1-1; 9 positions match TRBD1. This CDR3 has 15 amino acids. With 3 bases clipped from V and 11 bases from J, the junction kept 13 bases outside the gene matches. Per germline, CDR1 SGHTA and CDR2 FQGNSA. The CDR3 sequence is CASSFSDRGGSLAFF. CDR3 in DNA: TGTGCCAGCAGCTTTTCGGACAGGGGAGGGAGTCTGGCTTTCTTT.

The CDR3 region is CSVEDGGTGQFF. CDR3 nucleotide sequence: TGCAGCGTTGAAGACGGTGGAACCGGCCAGTTCTTC. The chain carries TRBV29-1 and TRBJ2-1, with unresolved D. V lost 0 bases and J 13 bases, leaving 13 bases between the germline ends. The CDR3 extends over 12 amino acids. The V gene's germline CDR1 is SQVTM and CDR2 ANQGSEA.

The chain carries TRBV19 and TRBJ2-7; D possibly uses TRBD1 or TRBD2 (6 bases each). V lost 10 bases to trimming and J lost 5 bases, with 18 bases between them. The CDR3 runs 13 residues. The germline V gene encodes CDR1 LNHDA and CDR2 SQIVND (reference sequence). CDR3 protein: CATTDGGKDEQYF. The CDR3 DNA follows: TGTGCCACCACCGACGGGGGCAAGGACGAGCAGTACTTC.

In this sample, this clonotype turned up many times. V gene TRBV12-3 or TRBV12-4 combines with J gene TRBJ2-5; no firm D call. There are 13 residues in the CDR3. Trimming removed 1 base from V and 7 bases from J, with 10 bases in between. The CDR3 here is CASSLGLKGTQYF. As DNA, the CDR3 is TGTGCCAGCAGTTTAGGATTGAAAGGGACCCAGTACTTC.